This TCR beta chain was identified in a study of shared clonotypes between healthy human individuals. The CDR3 runs 16 residues. J was trimmed by 1 base and V by 3 bases; bases with no gene match: 9. CDR1 and CDR2 from the germline V gene are SGHRS and YFSETQ. Sorted-subset replicate PCR reactions were performed with about 200 ng DNA, corresponding to about 32,000 T cell genomes. The repertoire was sequenced with immunoSEQ multiplex PCR; TCRdb's copy has only in-frame clones and lacks some. The sample consists of over 2,000,000 clones, over 85% of them appearing once. This clone was seen more than once but under ten times. The naive CD8 subset, CD45RO-negative cells positively selected for CCR7, excluded terminally differentiated effector memory CD45RA+ cells.

The TCR sequence derives from a man younger than 30 in good health. Some clones in this sample may be carry-over from other donors' samples. The specimen was naive CD8+ T cells from PBMCs. The chain uses TRBV5-1 and TRBJ1-1; TRBD1 agrees at 7 bases. CDR3 sequence (DNA): TGCGCCAGCAGCTCCTCGCAGGGGGTCACGAACACTGAAGCTTTCTTT. Translated: CASSSSQGVTNTEAFF.